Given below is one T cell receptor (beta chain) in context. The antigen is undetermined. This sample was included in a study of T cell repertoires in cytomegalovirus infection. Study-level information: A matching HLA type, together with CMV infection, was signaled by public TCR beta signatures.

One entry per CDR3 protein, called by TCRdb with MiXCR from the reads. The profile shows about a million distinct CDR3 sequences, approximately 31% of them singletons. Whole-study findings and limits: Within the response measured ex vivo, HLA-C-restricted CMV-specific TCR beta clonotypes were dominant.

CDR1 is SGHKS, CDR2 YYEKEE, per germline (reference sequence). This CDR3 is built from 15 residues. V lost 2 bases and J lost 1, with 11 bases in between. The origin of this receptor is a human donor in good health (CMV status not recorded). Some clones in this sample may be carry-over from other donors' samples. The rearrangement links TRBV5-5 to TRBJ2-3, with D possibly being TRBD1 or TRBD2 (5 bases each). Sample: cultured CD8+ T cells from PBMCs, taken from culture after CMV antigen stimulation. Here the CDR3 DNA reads TGTGCCAGCAGCTTCGAGGGGATTGGCACAGATACGCAGTATTTT. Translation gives CASSFEGIGTDTQYF.